These 26 T cell receptor beta chains share one sample of origin, sequenced in a study of blood T cells in healthy people across ages. The use of a sample-barcoded 5' primer and a J-beta primer mix characterized a second PCR of roughly 6 to 11 cycles. TCRdb fed the 5' RACE reads into MiXCR, producing one record per CDR3 protein. The repertoire holds 600,000 to 900,000 distinct CDR3 sequences, with roughly 24% as singletons. These data were likewise used in another study, on T cells of mothers and their children.

The material sequenced was blood. The receptors stem from a boy between 10 and 17 years old in good health.

The chain couples TRBV11-3 to TRBJ2-2; D call uncertain. The CDR3 covers 13 residues. V dropped 3 bases and J dropped 5 bases, with 7 bases sitting between them. The germline CDR1 and CDR2 sequences are SGHNT and YENEEA. This chain's CDR3 is CASSLKQTGELFF. The CDR3 DNA follows: TGTGCCAGCAGCTTGAAACAGACCGGGGAGCTGTTTTTT.

The chain uses TRBV20-1 and TRBJ2-5; 8 bases are shared with TRBD1. The CDR3 has 16 residues. Trimming at V came to 2 bases and at J to 1 base, leaving 9 bases not matched to a gene. Germline lookup yields CDR1 DFQATT and CDR2 SNEGSKA (reference sequence). CDR3 sequence: CSARPYSTGAQETQYF. CDR3 coding DNA: TGCAGTGCTAGACCCTACTCGACAGGGGCCCAAGAGACCCAGTACTTC.

This clonotype was detected only once. The rearrangement uses TRBV20-1 and TRBJ1-4, with no clear D. V was clipped by 0 bases and J by 7 bases, with 9 bases between them. The CDR3 runs to 13 residues. Per germline, CDR1 DFQATT and CDR2 SNEGSKA (reference sequence). In DNA, the CDR3 is TGCAGTGCTAGAGACGCAACAGTTGAAAAACTGTTTTTT. Translated: CSARDATVEKLFF.

The rearrangement joins TRBV15 to TRBJ2-2; 9 positions agree with TRBD2. J lost 0 bases, V lost 7 bases, and 3 bases had no gene match. The CDR3 has 15 amino acids. CDR1 is LNHNV, CDR2 YYDKDF, per germline (reference sequence). This CDR3 reads CATMRGGANTGELFF. The CDR3 nucleotides are TGTGCCACCATGCGGGGGGGGGCGAACACCGGGGAGCTGTTTTTT.

This sequence joins TRBV6-5 and TRBJ2-1; 9 positions match TRBD2. The germline gives CDR1 MNHEY, CDR2 SVGAGI. V lost 6 bases to trimming and J lost 4 bases; unmatched junction nucleotides: 7. The CDR3 length is 15 residues. For the CDR3, the DNA is TGTGCCAGCAGATCTCTAGCGGGATTATACAATGAGCAGTTCTTC. It yields the protein CASRSLAGLYNEQFF.

This clonotype was detected a few times. The chain links TRBV12-3 or TRBV12-4 to TRBJ2-5, with D possibly TRBD2 on 6 matching bases. The last part of the DNA fits TRBJ2-7 better; the J call may be wrong. CDR3 size: 14 residues. The CDR3 DNA sequence: TGTGCCAGCAGTTTTTCGGGGACTTCGTACGAGCAGTACTTC. Encoded protein: CASSFSGTSYEQYF.

The J gene is TRBJ2-1, the V gene TRBV7-2; D ambiguous. V lost 5 bases and J lost 4, with 9 bases in between. The CDR3 length is 13 residues. Germline V CDR1 and CDR2: SGHTA, FQGNSA. CDR3 in DNA: TGTGCCAGCAGCCGGTGGGGATACAATGAGCAGTTCTTC. This gives the protein CASSRWGYNEQFF.

This clonotype was detected only a few times. J is TRBJ2-7 and V is TRBV6-5; TRBD1 matches 7 bases. This CDR3 region has 14 residues. Germline values: CDR1 MNHEY, CDR2 SVGAGI. The ends lost 6 bases at V and 0 bases at J; junction bases unmatched: 5. CDR3 loop: CASSRDSISYEQYF. CDR3 DNA: TGTGCCAGCAGCAGGGACAGCATCTCCTACGAGCAGTACTTC.

The genes are TRBV10-3 and TRBJ1-2; TRBD1 matches at 8 bases. Germline values: CDR1 ENHRY, CDR2 SYGVKD. Trimming removed 4 bases from V and 3 bases from J; junction bases left unmatched: 4. The CDR3 sequence is 14 residues long. CDR3 amino acids: CAISGKQGDYGYTF. CDR3 nucleotide sequence: TGTGCCATCAGTGGGAAACAGGGGGACTATGGCTACACCTTC.

The chain has TRBV2 and TRBJ2-5; D perhaps matches TRBD2 (6 bases). The CDR3 has 14 amino acids. Trimming pared 7 bases from V and 2 bases from J, leaving 14 bases between. Germline CDR1 SNHLY, CDR2 FYNNEI. The CDR3 coding sequence is TGTGCCAGCAAGGGCGGGGCCTCACAAGAGACCCAGTACTTC. Residues: CASKGGASQETQYF.

This clonotype has only a few counts. As DNA, the CDR3 is TGTGCCAGCATCCGGGGACAGGGAAAATATGGCTACACCTTC. Translation gives CASIRGQGKYGYTF. The rearrangement links TRBV6-5 to TRBJ1-2; 9 bases map to TRBD1. V shed 7 bases, J shed 5 bases, and the junction held 8 bases outside the gene matches. Germline V gene data show CDR1 as MNHEY and CDR2 as SVGAGI. The CDR3 sequence is 14 residues long.

J is TRBJ1-5 and V is TRBV7-6; D is uncertain. Trimming removed 0 bases at V and 5 bases at J, with 5 bases between. CDR3 size: 13 residues. Germline V gene sequence: CDR1 SGHVS, CDR2 FNYEAQ. CDR3 DNA sequence: TGTGCCAGCAGCTTAGCGCTAGATCAGCCCCAGCATTTT. Translating it yields CASSLALDQPQHF.

The V gene is TRBV12-3 or TRBV12-4, the J gene TRBJ2-5; TRBD1 aligns across 9 bases. J lost 5 bases, V lost 6 bases, and 13 bases had no gene match. This CDR3 comprises 16 residues. The CDR3 loop reads CASSIKDRGPWETQYF. The CDR3 nucleotides read TGTGCCAGCAGCATAAAGGACAGGGGTCCGTGGGAGACCCAGTACTTC.

The table lists this clonotype with a few counts. V is TRBV9 and J is TRBJ2-3, with TRBD1 matching 10 bases. J gave up 7 bases and V 0 bases, and 11 bases lay outside the gene matches. The CDR3 covers 17 residues. Germline-derived CDR1 and CDR2 are SGDLS and YYNGEE. The CDR3 region has the DNA TGTGCCAGCAGCGTAGCAGACAGGGGGCCGCGGAGTCATACGCAGTATTTT. Protein product: CASSVADRGPRSHTQYF. Using reference TRBV9 and TRBJ2-3 for the parts outside the CDR3, the full variable domain is DSGVTQTPKHLITATGQRVTLRCSPRSGDLSVYWYQQSLDQGLQFLIQYYNGEERAKGNILERFSAQQFPDLHSELNLSSLELGDSALYFCASSVADRGPRSHTQYFGPGTRLTVL.

The CDR3 loop reads CASSPGRQRYYEQYF. The CDR3 nucleotides are TGTGCCAGCTCACCGGGAAGGCAAAGGTACTACGAGCAGTACTTC. The chain joins TRBV18 to TRBJ2-7, with D unclear. CDR1 is KGHSH, CDR2 LQKENI, per germline. This CDR3 comprises 15 residues. V was shortened by 3 bases and J by 3 bases, with 15 bases between the two germline ends.

This chain links TRBV12-5 with TRBJ2-6; D is unclear. From germline, CDR1 is LGHNT and CDR2 FRNRAP. The CDR3 is 17 residues long. V lost 0 bases to trimming and J lost 2 bases, with 11 bases between them. DNA for the CDR3: TGTGCTAGTGGTTTGGTCGGAACCCCCGCTGGGGCCAACGTCCTGACTTTC. It is translated as CASGLVGTPAGANVLTF. Complete variable domain (other parts from reference TRBV12-5 and TRBJ2-6): DARVTQTPRHKVTEMGQEVTMRCQPILGHNTVFWYRQTMMQGLELLAYFRNRAPLDDSGMPKDRFSAEMPDATLATLKIQPSEPRDSAVYFCASGLVGTPAGANVLTFGAGSRLTVL.

This rearrangement joins TRBV5-1 to TRBJ1-2; D not certain. The CDR3 spans 10 residues. Looked up from germline, CDR1 is SGHRS and CDR2 is YFSETQ. V was cut by 8 bases and J by 5 bases, with 7 bases left in between. The DNA for the CDR3 is TGCGCCAGAGAAGGGTATGGCTACACCTTC. This gives the protein CAREGYGYTF.

The CDR3, as DNA: TGCAGTGCTACACGAGGAGCTAATGAAAAACTGTTTTTT. This translates into CSATRGANEKLFF. V is TRBV20-1 and J is TRBJ1-4; D uncertain. V dropped 4 bases and J dropped 3 bases, with 9 bases sitting between them. CDR1 and CDR2 from the germline V gene are DFQATT and SNEGSKA (reference sequence). The length of the CDR3 is 13 residues.

The chain carries TRBV5-5 and TRBJ1-3, with D perhaps matching TRBD1 (5 bases). The ends were cut back, 0 bases at V and 2 bases at J, with 12 bases in the middle. The germline V gene encodes CDR1 SGHKS and CDR2 YYEKEE (reference sequence). The CDR3 has 16 residues. CDR3: CASSLDGARTGNTIYF. CDR3 DNA: TGTGCCAGCAGCTTGGACGGGGCCAGGACTGGAAACACCATATATTTT.

This clonotype was seen only once. The gene calls are TRBV5-5 and TRBJ1-4; 9 nucleotides align to TRBD1. The CDR3 consists of 16 residues. In germline, CDR1 is SGHKS, CDR2 YYEKEE (reference sequence). J was trimmed by 5 bases and V by 3 bases; bases with no gene match: 8. CDR3 protein: CASSWAGTGINEKLFF. In DNA form, the CDR3 reads TGTGCCAGCAGCTGGGCCGGGACAGGGATCAATGAAAAACTGTTTTTT.

In nucleotides, the CDR3 is TGTGCCAGCAGCTGGAAGAGCTCTAACTATGGCTACACCTTC. This encodes CASSWKSSNYGYTF. The rearrangement links TRBV7-9 to TRBJ1-2; the D is unclear. CDR1 SEHNR and CDR2 FQNEAQ come from the germline V gene (reference sequence). The germline V and J ends were trimmed by 4 bases and 0 bases, with 9 bases remaining between them. This CDR3 comprises 14 residues.

This clonotype was detected only a few times. The chain recombines TRBV7-6 with TRBJ2-5, with 10 bases matching TRBD2. The end of the DNA fits TRBJ2-1 better, so the J call may be wrong. CDR1 SGHVS and CDR2 FNYEAQ come from the germline V gene. This CDR3 comprises 14 residues. CDR3 in DNA: TGTGCCAGCAGCTTAGAGCGGGGGGGCATTGAGCAGTTCTTC. Translating gives CASSLERGGIEQFF.

This clonotype was recorded once. V and J are TRBV20-1 and TRBJ2-7; 8 bases are a match to TRBD2. CDR3 length equals 14 residues. V gave up 2 bases and J gave up 6 bases; unmatched junction bases: 9. CDR1 and CDR2 (germline): DFQATT, SNEGSKA (reference sequence). CDR3 DNA sequence: TGCAGTGCTAGAATGGATAGCGGGGTGAGCGAGCAGTACTTC. Translating it yields CSARMDSGVSEQYF.

The table lists this clonotype with a few counts. The chain links TRBV19 to TRBJ2-7, with D possibly matching TRBD1 (5 bases). Germline CDR1 LNHDA, CDR2 SQIVND (reference sequence). Trimming shortened V by 3 bases and J by 2 bases, and 11 bases separated the two germline ends. This CDR3 comprises 14 residues. CDR3 coding DNA: TGTGCCAGTAGTATTTACCAGGGTACCTACGAGCAGTACTTC. It translates to CASSIYQGTYEQYF.

This clonotype was counted a few times. The rearrangement uses TRBV7-9 and TRBJ2-5; the D gene is possibly TRBD2 (6 bases). The DNA matches TRBJ2-1 better at its end, which makes the J call doubtful. CDR3 length: 17 amino acids. The germline V gene encodes CDR1 SEHNR and CDR2 FQNEAQ (reference sequence). The CDR3 coding sequence is TGTGCCAGCAGCTTAGTGGCGGGGCGGCGTTCCTACAATGAGCAGTTCTTC. Translation gives CASSLVAGRRSYNEQFF.

In this sample, this clonotype turned up a few times. This chain uses TRBV20-1 with TRBJ1-5; TRBD1 matches 7 bases. V lost 5 bases to trimming and J lost 4 bases; unmatched junction nucleotides: 8. Germline V lookup: CDR1 DFQATT, CDR2 SNEGSKA (reference sequence). This CDR3 comprises 14 residues. CDR3: CSAVAGGRNQPQHF. The CDR3, as DNA: TGCAGTGCTGTCGCAGGGGGTCGGAATCAGCCCCAGCATTTT.